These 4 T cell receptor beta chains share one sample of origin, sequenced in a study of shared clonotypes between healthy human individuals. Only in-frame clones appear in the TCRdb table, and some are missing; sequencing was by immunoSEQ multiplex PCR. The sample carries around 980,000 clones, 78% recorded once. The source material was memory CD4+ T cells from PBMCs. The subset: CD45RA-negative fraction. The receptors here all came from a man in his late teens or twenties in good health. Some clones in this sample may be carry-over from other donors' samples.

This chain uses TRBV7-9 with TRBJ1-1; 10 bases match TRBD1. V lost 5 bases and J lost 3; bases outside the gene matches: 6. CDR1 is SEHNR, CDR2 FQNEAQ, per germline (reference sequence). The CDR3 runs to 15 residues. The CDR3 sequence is CASSTTGTGDTEAFF. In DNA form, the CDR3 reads TGTGCCAGCAGCACAACCGGGACAGGGGACACTGAAGCTTTCTTT.

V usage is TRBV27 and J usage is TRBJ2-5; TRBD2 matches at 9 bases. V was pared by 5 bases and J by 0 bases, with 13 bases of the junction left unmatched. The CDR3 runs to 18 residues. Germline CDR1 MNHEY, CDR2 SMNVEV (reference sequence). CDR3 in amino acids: CASSRSGRHPSYQETQYF. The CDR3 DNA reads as TGTGCCAGCAGTCGTAGCGGGAGACACCCATCGTACCAAGAGACCCAGTACTTC.

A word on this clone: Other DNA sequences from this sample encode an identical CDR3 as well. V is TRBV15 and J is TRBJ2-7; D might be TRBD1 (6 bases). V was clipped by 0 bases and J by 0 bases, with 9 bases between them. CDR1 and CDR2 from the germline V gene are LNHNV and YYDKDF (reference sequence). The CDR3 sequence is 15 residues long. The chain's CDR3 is CATSREQGSSYEQYF. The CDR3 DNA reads TGTGCCACCAGCAGAGAACAGGGATCCTCCTACGAGCAGTACTTC.

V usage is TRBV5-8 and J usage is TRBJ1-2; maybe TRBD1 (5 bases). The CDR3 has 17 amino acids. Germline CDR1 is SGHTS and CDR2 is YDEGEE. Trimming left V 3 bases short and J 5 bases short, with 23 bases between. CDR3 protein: CASSSDGWTRLPYGYTF. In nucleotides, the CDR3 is TGTGCCAGCAGCTCAGATGGATGGACACGACTTCCATATGGCTACACCTTC.